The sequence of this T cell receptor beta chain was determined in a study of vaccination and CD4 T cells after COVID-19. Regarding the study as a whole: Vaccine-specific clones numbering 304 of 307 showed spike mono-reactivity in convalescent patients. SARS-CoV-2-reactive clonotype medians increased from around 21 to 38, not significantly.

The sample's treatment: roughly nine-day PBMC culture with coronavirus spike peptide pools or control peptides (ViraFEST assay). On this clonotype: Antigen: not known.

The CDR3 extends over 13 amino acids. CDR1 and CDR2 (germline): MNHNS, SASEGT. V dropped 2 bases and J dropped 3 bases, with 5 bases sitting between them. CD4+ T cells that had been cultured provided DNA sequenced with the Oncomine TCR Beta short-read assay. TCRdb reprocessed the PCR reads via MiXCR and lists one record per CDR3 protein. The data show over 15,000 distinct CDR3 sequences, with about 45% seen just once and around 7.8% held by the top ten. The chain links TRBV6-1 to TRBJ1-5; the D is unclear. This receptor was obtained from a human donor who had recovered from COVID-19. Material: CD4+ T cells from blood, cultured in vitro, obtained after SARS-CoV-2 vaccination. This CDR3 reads CASSETDNQPQHF. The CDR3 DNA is TGTGCCAGCAGTGAAACGGACAATCAGCCCCAGCATTTT.